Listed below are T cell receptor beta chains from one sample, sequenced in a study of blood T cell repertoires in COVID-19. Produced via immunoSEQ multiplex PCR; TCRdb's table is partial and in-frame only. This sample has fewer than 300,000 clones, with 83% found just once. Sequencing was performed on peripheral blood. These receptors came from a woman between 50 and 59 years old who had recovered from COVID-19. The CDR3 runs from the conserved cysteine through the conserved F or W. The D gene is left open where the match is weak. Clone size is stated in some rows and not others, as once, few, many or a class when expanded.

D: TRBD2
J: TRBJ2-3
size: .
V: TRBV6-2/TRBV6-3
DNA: TGTGCCAGCAGTTATGGGACTAGCAGGTATACGCAGTATTTT
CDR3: CASSYGTSRYTQYF

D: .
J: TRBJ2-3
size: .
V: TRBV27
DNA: TGTGCCAGCACCTTAAGCGTGCAGTCTAGCACAGATACGCAGTATTTT
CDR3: CASTLSVQSSTDTQYF

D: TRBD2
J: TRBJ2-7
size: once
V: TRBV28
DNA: TGTGCCAGCAGCCCACTAACAGCGGGAGTTTACGAGCAGTACTTC
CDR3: CASSPLTAGVYEQYF

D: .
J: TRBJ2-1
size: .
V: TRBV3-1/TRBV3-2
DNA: TGTGCCAGCATCACTAGATGGGGGCAGTTCTTC
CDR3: CASITRWGQFF

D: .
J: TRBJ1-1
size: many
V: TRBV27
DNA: TGTGCCAGCAGTTTATCGACTCTCCGTGAAGCTTTCTTT
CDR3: CASSLSTLREAFF

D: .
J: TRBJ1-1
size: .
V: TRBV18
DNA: TGTGCCAGCTCACCACGAACAGTCGTGAACACTGAAGCTTTCTTT
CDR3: CASSPRTVVNTEAFF

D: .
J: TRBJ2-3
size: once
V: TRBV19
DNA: TGTGCCAGTAGTATAACTCGCACAGATACGCAGTATTTT
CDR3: CASSITRTDTQYF

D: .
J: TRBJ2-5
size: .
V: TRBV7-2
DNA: TGTGCCAGCAGCTTCAGTATCCAAGAGACCCAGTACTTC
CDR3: CASSFSIQETQYF

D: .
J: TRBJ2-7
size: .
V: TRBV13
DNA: TGTGCCAGCAGCTTAGGTTCCCAGGGGTCCGAGCAGTACTTC
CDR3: CASSLGSQGSEQYF

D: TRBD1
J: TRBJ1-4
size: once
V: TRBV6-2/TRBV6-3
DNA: TGTGCCAGCAGCAAGCGACAGGGGCCCGCTAATGAAAAACTGTTTTTT
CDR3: CASSKRQGPANEKLFF

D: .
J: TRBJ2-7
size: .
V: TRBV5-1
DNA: TGCGCCAGCAGCTTGGAGCAGACAACCTACGAGCAGTACTTC
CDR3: CASSLEQTTYEQYF

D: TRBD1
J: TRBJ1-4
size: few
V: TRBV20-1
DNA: TGCAGTGCTAGTGGAACAGGGGCTGAAAAACTGTTTTTT
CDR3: CSASGTGAEKLFF

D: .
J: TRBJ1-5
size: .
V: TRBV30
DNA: TGTGCCTGGAGCCGGGGGGGTCGAACTCAGCCCCAGCATTTT
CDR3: CAWSRGGRTQPQHF

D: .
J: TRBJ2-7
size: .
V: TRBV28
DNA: TGTGCCAGCATCGGGGGTAGGTACGAGCAGTACTTC
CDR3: CASIGGRYEQYF

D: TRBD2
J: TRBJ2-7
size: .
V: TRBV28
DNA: TGTGCCAGCAGTTCCTTAGCGGGGGGCGACTACGAGCAGTACTTC
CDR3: CASSSLAGGDYEQYF

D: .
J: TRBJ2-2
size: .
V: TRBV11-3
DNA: TGTGCCAGCAGCGCCGTTGGCGGGCGGAGAAACACCGGGGAGCTGTTTTTT
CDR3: CASSAVGGRRNTGELFF

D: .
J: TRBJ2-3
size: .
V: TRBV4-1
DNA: TGCGCCAGCAGCCAAGGAGGGGGAATGACAGATACGCAGTATTTT
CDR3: CASSQGGGMTDTQYF

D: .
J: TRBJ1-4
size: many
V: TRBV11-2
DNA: TGTGCCAGCAGCCCCCAGCGCGGGCGCAATGAAAAACTGTTTTTT
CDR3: CASSPQRGRNEKLFF

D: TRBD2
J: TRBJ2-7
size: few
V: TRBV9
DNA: TGTGCCAGCAGCTCTTCGGGACTAAGCGGGGGCTCCTACGAGCAGTACTTC
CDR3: CASSSSGLSGGSYEQYF

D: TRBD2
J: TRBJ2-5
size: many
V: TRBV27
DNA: TGTGCCAGCAGATACGGGACTAGCGATATAGAGACCCAGTACTTC
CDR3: CASRYGTSDIETQYF

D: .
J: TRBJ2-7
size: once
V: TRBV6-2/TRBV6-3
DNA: TGTGCCAGCAGTCGGAGCGGTTACGAGCAGTACTTC
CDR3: CASSRSGYEQYF

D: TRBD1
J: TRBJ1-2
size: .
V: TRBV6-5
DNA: TGTGCCAGCAGTTATCGGACAGGGCGGGACTATGGCTACACCTTC
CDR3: CASSYRTGRDYGYTF

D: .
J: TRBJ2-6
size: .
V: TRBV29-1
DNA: TGCAGCGTCACGAGGGACTCTGGGGCCAACGTCCTGACTTTC
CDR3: CSVTRDSGANVLTF

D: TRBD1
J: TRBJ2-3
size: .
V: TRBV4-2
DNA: TGTGCCAGCAGCCATGGGGCGTCAGGGGGCGTCGGGGCGCAGTATTTT
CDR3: CASSHGASGGVGAQYF

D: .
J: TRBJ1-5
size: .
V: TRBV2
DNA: TGTGCCAGCAGCGGGACTGTTGATAGCAATCAGCCCCAGCATTTT
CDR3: CASSGTVDSNQPQHF

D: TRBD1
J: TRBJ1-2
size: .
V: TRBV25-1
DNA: TGTGCCAGCAGTGAACAGGGGGCGTCTGATGGCTACACCTTC
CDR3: CASSEQGASDGYTF

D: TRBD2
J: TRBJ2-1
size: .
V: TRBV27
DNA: TGTGCCAGCAGTTTACGGCGGGGGTCCTACAATGAGCAGTTCTTC
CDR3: CASSLRRGSYNEQFF

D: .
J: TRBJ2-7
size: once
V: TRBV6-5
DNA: TGTGCCAGCAGTTCCACCAGGGGACGCGAGCAGTACTTC
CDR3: CASSSTRGREQYF

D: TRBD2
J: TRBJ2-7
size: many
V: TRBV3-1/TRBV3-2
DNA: TGTGCCAGCAGCCTCCTCGCCGGGGGAGGGCGCGAGCAGTACTTC
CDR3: CASSLLAGGGREQYF

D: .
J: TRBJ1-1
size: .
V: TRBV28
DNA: TGTGCCAGCGTTACCACCGTGAGTACTGAAGCTTTCTTT
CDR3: CASVTTVSTEAFF

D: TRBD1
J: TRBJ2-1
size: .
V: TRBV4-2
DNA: TGTGCCAGCAGCCAAAGATCCGGACAGGGGGCCCTAAATGAGCAGTTCTTC
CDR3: CASSQRSGQGALNEQFF

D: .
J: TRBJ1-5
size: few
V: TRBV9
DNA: TGTGCCAGCAGCGTAGACAGGGATCAGCCCCAGCATTTT
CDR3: CASSVDRDQPQHF

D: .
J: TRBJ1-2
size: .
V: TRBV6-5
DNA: TGTGCCAGCAGGCCGACAGGACGAAACTATGGCTACACCTTC
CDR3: CASRPTGRNYGYTF

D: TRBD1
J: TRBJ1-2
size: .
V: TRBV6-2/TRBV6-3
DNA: TGTGCCAGCAGTTACAACATTAACAGGGGTCGAGACTATGGCTACACCTTC
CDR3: CASSYNINRGRDYGYTF

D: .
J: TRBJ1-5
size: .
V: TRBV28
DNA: TGTGCCAGTACTTGGGGGGGAGGGAGAGGTAGCAATCAGCCCCAGCATTTT
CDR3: CASTWGGGRGSNQPQHF

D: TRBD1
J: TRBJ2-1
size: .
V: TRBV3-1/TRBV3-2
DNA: TGTGCCAGCAGCCTAATACCTGACAGGGTAGTCAGGGGGCAGTTCTTC
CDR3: CASSLIPDRVVRGQFF

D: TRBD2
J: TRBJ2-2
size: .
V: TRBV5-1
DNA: TGCGCCAGCAGCTTAAGCGGGGGACTCACCGGGGAGCTGTTTTTT
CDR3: CASSLSGGLTGELFF

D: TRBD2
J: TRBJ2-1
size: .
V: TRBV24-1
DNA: TGTGCCACCAGTGATTCGGGACTAGCGGGCAATGAGCAGTTCTTC
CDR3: CATSDSGLAGNEQFF

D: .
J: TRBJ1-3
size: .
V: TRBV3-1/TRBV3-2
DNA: TGTGCCAGCAGCCAAAAGTACGGGAACTCTGGAAACACCATATATTTT
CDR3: CASSQKYGNSGNTIYF

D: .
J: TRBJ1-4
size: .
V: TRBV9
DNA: TGTGCCAGCAGCGTAGGGACTGTCGGGGGGGAAAAACTGTTTTTT
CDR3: CASSVGTVGGEKLFF

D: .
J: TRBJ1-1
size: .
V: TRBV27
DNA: TGTGCCAGCAGTCGGCCGGGTCGGGGACTCGAAGCTTTCTTT
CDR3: CASSRPGRGLEAFF

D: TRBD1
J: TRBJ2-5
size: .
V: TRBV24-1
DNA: TGTGCCACCAGTGACCGCGGACAGGGAAGGACCCAGTACTTC
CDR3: CATSDRGQGRTQYF

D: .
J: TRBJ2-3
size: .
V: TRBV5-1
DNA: TGCGCCAGCAGCTTCGGAGCGGACCCTAGCACAGATACGCAGTATTTT
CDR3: CASSFGADPSTDTQYF

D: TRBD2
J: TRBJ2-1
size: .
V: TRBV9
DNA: TGTGCCAGCAGCGTGGGCGGGGGGCATAATCACAATGAGCAGTTCTTC
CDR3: CASSVGGGHNHNEQFF

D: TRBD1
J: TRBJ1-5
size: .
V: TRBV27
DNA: TGTGCCAGCAGCGAGGACAGGGGTGTTCAGCCCCAGCATTTT
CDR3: CASSEDRGVQPQHF

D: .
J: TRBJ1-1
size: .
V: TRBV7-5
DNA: TGTGTCAGAAGCTTAGCGGTCTACAGGGGGATCTGGCCCACTGAAGCTTTCTTT
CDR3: CVRSLAVYRGIWPTEAFF